This T cell receptor beta chain emerged from a study of cytomegalovirus exposure and HLA in healthy donors. PCR amplification relied on 60 Vbeta primers (plus 13 Jbeta primers). Profiling relied on immunoSEQ multiplex PCR, and the TCRdb table lists in-frame clones only, not all of them. The sample consists of 150,000 to 180,000 clones, about 74% of them appearing once. The germline CDR1 and CDR2 sequences are MDHEN and SYDVKM. The CDR3 extends over 15 amino acids. V shed 6 bases and J shed 4 bases, with 13 bases lying between them. The sample consisted of PBMCs. The chain is built from TRBV28 and TRBJ1-6; no clear D. The TCR comes from a woman aged 40 to 50 in good health and CMV-seronegative. Written as DNA, the CDR3 is TGTGCCAGCAGCTCCACCGGGAGTTATAATTCACCCCTCCACTTT. It codes for CASSSTGSYNSPLHF.